In this sample, the clone carrying this TCR beta chain turned up many times. Its target is unknown. Indicated time point: sample taken at primary tumor resection. Tumor, nontumor lung or frozen PBMC supplied whole RNA that was sequenced unsorted. The data belong to a study of spatial heterogeneity in lung cancer. Study background: Detection of beta-chain sequences consistently exceeded that of alpha-chain sequences.

Study results and limitations: Tumors with more nonsynonymous mutations had more expanded intratumoral alpha and beta TCRs.

MiXCR, run by TCRdb on the 5' RACE reads, gives a single entry per CDR3 protein. The sample records about 4,900 distinct CDR3 sequences, 29% being singletons. This TCR was recovered from a female donor with early-stage non-small cell lung cancer. Sample: lung tumor tissue, taken at surgery.

The CDR3 sequence is CASTDRAGNQPQHF. CDR3 coding DNA: TGTGCCAGTACCGACAGGGCGGGCAATCAGCCCCAGCATTTT. The V call is TRBV19, the J call TRBJ1-5; 7 bases align to TRBD1. This CDR3 is built from 14 residues. Trimming took 7 bases from V and 2 from J; bases not matched to a gene: 5. Germline CDR1 reads LNHDA; CDR2 reads SQIVND (reference sequence).